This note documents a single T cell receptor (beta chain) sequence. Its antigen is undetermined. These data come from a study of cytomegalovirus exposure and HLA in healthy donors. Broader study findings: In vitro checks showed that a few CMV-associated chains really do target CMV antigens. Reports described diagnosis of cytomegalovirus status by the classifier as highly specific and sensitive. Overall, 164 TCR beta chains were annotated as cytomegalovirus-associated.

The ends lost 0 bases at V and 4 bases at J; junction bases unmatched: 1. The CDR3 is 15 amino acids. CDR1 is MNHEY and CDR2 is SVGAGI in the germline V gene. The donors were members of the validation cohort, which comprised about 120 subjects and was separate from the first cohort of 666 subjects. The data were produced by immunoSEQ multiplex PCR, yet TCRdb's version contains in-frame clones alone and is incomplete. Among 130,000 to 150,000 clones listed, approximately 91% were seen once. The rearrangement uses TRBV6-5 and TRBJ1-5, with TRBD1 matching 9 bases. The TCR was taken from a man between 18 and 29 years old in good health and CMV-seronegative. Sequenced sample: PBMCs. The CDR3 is CASSYSGTGNQPQHF. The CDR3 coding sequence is TGTGCCAGCAGTTACTCCGGGACAGGGAATCAGCCCCAGCATTTT.